The clone carrying this T cell receptor (beta chain) has just one count. Its matching antigen is unknown. The investigators split CD4+ cells into a CD45RA+ naive subset and a CD45RA-negative memory subset. The germline V and J ends were trimmed by 5 bases and 5 bases, with 15 bases remaining between them. CDR1 is MNHNS, CDR2 SASEGT, per germline. The CDR3 is 14 residues long. This entry comes from a study of shared clonotypes between healthy human individuals. Study-wide points: What rarefaction showed was incomplete sorted-subset sequencing despite large depth. In contrast to clonotypes shared by all four donors, non-shared clonotypes had lower generation probabilities. Some naive CD4 clonotypes, roughly 4.5%, turned up in common across several donors.

Here immunoSEQ multiplex PCR was the method, and the copy in TCRdb shows in-frame clones only, minus some. The sample holds about 330,000 clones, under 80% seen once. The sequence was obtained from a man aged 25-45 years in good health. Sequencing input: memory CD4+ T cells sorted from blood. Described subset: CD45RA-negative fraction. The chain has TRBV6-1 and TRBJ1-1; a possible D gene is TRBD1 (6 bases). CDR3 nucleotides: TGTGCCAGCAGTTCTTTGCAGGGGTTTACTGAAGCTTTCTTT. Translated: CASSSLQGFTEAFF.